Sequencing of this T cell receptor (beta chain) was carried out in a study of CD4+ T cells in melanoma. Study-wide findings and caveats: CD8+ T cell, macrophage and B cell function reportedly correlated with neoantigen-specific CD4+ T cells. Neoantigen-specific CD4+ T cells in melanoma reportedly had diverse differentiation states.

CDR3 length: 13 residues. The V gene lost 1 base and the J gene lost 5 bases, with 8 bases spanning the gap. Regarding this clone: Its antigen is currently unknown.

Assay used: immunoSEQ multiplex PCR; TCRdb lists only in-frame clones, some missing. The repertoire holds over 9,000 clones, with about three fifths as singletons. The sample taken for sequencing was cells from a culture (not recorded whether cultured in vitro). The sequence was obtained from a human donor with melanoma. The gene calls are TRBV5-3 and TRBJ2-3; D call uncertain. TRBV5-3 is an ORF, with its function uncertain. The CDR3 nucleotides are TGTGCCAGAAGCTTGCTGCTTGGAGATACGCAGTATTTT. It is translated as CARSLLLGDTQYF.